A single T cell receptor beta chain is shown here with its context. Antigen specificity is unknown. This sample is part of a study of CXCR3-negative and CXCR3-positive naive CD8 T cells. Study-wide findings and caveats: Naive CXCR3-positive cells had TRB CDR3s more hydrophobic than those of CXCR3-negative naive cells. The study found comparably high diversity in both naive subsets and much lower diversity in memory CD8+ cells.

CD45RO-CCR7+CD27+CD95- cells counted as naive CD8+ T cells. Preparation of TRB cDNA libraries relied on 5' RACE carrying UMI labels. TCRdb re-called the 5' RACE reads and gives one entry per CDR3 protein, without DNA. Listed are tens of thousands of distinct CDR3 sequences; less than 1.1% falls within the top ten. CDR1 SQVTM and CDR2 ANQGSEA come from the germline V gene. This CDR3 is 14 amino acids long. The sequence was obtained from a human donor in good health. Some clones in this sample may be carry-over from other donors' samples. This chain joins TRBV29-1 and TRBJ2-1; TCRdb names TRBD2, which stays unverified in the absence of DNA. The sequenced material came from naive CXCR3- CD8+ T cells from blood. Described subset: CD45RO-CCR7+CD27+CD95- naive CD8+ T cells lacking CXCR3 (TNR3-). This CDR3 reads CSVVGSGDSNEQFF.